This T cell receptor beta chain is drawn from a study of T cells in Graves' hyperthyroidism and ophthalmopathy. Cells are PBMCs isolated from about 10 ml of fresh blood. From RNA transcripts, TCR beta CDR3 regions were amplified. HTBI primers were employed in a first-round RT-PCR of the TCR CDR3. TCRdb ran MiXCR on the multiplex PCR reads and lists one entry per CDR3 protein. The sample records about 370,000 distinct CDR3 sequences, over 12% being singletons. Whole-study findings and limits: Blood samples included most of the expanded thyroid clonotypes exceeding 0.001.

The table lists this clonotype with many counts. Its target is not known. Germline V CDR1 and CDR2: SGHRS, YFSETQ. V gave up 4 bases and J gave up 10 bases, with 18 bases separating them. There are 14 residues in the CDR3. The chain uses TRBV5-1 and TRBJ2-1, with D perhaps matching TRBD1 or TRBD2 (5 bases each). The TCR was taken from a woman aged 60 to 75 with Graves' ophthalmopathy. The sample comprised blood. This CDR3 is CASSPRDRIIEQFF. The DNA for the CDR3 is TGCGCCAGCAGCCCCCGGGACCGCATAATAGAGCAGTTCTTC.